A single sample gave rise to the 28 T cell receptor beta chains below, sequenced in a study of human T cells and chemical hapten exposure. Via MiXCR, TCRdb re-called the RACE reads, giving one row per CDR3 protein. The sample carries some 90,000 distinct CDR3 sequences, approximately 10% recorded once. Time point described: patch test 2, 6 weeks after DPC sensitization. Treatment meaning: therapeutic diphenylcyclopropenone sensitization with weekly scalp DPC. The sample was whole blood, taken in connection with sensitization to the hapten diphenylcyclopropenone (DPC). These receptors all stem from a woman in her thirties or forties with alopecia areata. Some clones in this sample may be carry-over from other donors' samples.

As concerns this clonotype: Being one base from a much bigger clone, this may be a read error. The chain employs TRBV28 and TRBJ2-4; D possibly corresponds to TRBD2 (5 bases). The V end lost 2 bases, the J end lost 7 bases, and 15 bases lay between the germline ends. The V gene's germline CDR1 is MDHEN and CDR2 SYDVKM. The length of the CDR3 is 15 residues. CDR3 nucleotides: TGTGCCAGCAGTTTAAGTGGGAGCTTGAGTAACATTCAGTACTTC. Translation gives CASSLSGSLSNIQYF.

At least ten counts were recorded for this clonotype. The CDR3 loop reads CASSMWAENTEAFF. DNA for the CDR3: TGTGCCAGCAGTATGTGGGCGGAGAACACTGAAGCTTTCTTT. This sequence joins TRBV27 and TRBJ1-1, with D unclear. This CDR3 is built from 14 residues. Germline V gene sequence: CDR1 MNHEY, CDR2 SMNVEV (reference sequence). Trimming left V 5 bases short and J 1 base short, with 11 bases between.

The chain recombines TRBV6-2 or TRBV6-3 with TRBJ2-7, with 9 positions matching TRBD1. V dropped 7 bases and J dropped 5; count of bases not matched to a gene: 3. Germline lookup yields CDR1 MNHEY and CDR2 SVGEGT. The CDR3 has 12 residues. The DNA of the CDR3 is TGTGCCAGCACGGGACAGGGACACGAGCAGTACTTC. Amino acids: CASTGQGHEQYF.

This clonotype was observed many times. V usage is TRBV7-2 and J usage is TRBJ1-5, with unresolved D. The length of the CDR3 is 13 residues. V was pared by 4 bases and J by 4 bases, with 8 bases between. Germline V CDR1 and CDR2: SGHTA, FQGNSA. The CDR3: CASSSQVNQPQHF. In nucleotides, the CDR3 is TGTGCCAGCAGCTCCCAGGTTAATCAGCCCCAGCATTTT.

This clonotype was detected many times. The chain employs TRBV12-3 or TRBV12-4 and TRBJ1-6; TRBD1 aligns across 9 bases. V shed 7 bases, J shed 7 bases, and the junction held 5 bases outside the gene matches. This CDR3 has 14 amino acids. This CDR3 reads CASTPDRGNSPLHF. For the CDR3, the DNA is TGTGCCAGCACCCCCGACAGGGGGAATTCACCCCTCCACTTT.

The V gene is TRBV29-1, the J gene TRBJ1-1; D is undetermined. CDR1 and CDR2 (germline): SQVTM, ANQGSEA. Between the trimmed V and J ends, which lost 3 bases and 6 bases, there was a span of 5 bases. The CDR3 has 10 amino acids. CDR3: CSVDVAEAFF. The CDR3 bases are TGCAGCGTTGATGTGGCTGAAGCTTTCTTT.

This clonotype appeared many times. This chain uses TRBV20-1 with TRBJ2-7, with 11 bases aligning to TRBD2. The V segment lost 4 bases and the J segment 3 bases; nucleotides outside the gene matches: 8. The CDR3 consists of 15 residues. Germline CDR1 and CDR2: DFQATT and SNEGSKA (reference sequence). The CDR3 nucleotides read TGCAGTGCTATCCCTGATACTAGCGGGAGCTACGAGCAGTACTTC. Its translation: CSAIPDTSGSYEQYF.

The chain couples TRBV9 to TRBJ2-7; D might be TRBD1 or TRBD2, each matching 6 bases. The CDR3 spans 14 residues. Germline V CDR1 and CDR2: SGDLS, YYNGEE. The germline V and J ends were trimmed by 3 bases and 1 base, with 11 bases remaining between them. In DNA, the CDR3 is TGTGCCAGCAGCGACGGGGGCAGTTCCTACGAGCAGTACTTC. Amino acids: CASSDGGSSYEQYF.

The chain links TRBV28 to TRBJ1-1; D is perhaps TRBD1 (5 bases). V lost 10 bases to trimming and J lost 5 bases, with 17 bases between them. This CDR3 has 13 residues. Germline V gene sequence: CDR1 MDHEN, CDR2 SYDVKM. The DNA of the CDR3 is TGTGCCACCGCGACTGGGAGGGGTACTGAAGCTTTCTTT. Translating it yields CATATGRGTEAFF.

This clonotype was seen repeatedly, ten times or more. The CDR3 protein is CASSSRGSSTGELFF. DNA of the CDR3: TGTGCCAGCAGCTCCCGGGGATCTTCAACCGGGGAGCTGTTTTTT. J is TRBJ2-2 and V is TRBV11-2, with D tentatively TRBD2 (5 bases). Trimming removed 4 bases from V and 5 bases from J, with 14 bases in between. The CDR3 consists of 15 residues. The V gene's germline CDR1 is SGHAT and CDR2 FQNNGV.

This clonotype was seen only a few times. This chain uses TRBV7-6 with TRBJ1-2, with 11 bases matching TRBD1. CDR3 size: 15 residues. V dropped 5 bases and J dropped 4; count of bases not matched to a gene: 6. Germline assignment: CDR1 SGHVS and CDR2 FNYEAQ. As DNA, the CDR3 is TGTGCCAGCAGCCAGGGGACAGGGGGTGGCTATGGCTACACCTTC. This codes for CASSQGTGGGYGYTF.

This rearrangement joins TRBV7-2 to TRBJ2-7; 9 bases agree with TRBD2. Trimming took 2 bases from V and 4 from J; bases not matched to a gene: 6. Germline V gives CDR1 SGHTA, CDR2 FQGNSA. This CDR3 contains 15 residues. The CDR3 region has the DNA TGTGCCAGCAGCTTAATGAGGACTAGCGTATACGAGCAGTACTTC. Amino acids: CASSLMRTSVYEQYF.

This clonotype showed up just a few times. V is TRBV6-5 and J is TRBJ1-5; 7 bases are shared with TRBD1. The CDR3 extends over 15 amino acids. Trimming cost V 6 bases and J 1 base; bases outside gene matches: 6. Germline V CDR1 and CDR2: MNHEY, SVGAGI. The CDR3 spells CASRERQGSNQPQHF. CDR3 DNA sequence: TGTGCCAGCAGAGAGAGACAGGGAAGCAATCAGCCCCAGCATTTT.

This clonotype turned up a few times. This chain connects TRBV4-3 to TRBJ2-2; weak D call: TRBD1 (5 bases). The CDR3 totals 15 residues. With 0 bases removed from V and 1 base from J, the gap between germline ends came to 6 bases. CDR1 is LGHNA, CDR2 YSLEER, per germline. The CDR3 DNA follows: TGCGCCAGCAGCCAAGAGGGGCGGAACACCGGGGAGCTGTTTTTT. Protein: CASSQEGRNTGELFF.

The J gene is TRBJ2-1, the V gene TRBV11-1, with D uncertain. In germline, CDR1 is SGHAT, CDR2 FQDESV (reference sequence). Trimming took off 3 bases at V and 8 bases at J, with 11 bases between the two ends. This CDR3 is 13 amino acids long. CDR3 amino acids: CASSLGTPDEQFF. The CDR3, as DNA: TGTGCCAGCAGCTTGGGAACTCCGGATGAGCAGTTCTTC.

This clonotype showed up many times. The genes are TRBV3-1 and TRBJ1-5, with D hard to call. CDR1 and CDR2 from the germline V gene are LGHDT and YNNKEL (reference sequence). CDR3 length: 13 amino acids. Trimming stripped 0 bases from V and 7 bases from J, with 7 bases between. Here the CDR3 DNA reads TGTGCCAGCAGCCAAGATCTCGTACAGCCCCAGCATTTT. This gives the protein CASSQDLVQPQHF.

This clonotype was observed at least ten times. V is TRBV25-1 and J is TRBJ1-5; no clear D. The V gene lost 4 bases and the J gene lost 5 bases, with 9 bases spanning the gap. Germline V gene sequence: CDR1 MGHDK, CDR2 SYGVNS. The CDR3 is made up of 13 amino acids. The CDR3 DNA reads TGTGCCAGCAGTGCCCGTTGGGATCAGCCCCAGCATTTT. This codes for CASSARWDQPQHF.

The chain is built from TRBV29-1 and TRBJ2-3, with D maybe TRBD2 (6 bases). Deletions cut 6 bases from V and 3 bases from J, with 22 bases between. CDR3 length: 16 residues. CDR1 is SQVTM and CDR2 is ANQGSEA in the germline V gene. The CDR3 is CSVEIADGSVTDTQYF. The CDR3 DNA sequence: TGCAGCGTAGAAATAGCGGACGGTTCGGTGACAGATACGCAGTATTTT.

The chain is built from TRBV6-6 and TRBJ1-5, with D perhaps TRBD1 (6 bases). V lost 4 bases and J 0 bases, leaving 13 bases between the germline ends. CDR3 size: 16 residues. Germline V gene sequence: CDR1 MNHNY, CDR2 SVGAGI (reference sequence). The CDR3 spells CASSSDRIYSNQPQHF. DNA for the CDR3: TGTGCCAGCAGTTCGGACAGAATTTATAGCAATCAGCCCCAGCATTTT.

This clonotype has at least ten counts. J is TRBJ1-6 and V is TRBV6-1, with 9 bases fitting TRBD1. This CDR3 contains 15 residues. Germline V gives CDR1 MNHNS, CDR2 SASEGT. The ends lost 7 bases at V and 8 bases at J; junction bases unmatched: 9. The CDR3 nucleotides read TGTGCCAGCACCGAGGGACAGGGAATGTATTCACCCCTCCACTTT. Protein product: CASTEGQGMYSPLHF.

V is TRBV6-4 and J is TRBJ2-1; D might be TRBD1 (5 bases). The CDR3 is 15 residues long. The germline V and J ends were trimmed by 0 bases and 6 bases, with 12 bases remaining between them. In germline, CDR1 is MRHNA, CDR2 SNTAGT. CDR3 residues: CASSDSSQGANEQFF. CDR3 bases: TGTGCCAGCAGTGACTCATCGCAAGGGGCCAATGAGCAGTTCTTC.

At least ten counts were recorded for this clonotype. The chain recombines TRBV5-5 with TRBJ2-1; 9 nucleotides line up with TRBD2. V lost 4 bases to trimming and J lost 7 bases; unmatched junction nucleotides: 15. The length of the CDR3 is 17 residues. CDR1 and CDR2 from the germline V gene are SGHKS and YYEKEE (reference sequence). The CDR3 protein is CASSNGLATTLGNEQFF. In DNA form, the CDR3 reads TGTGCCAGCAGCAACGGACTAGCGACAACCCTGGGTAATGAGCAGTTCTTC.

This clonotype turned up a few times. CDR3 DNA: TGTGCCAGCAGCTCCGACAGGGGTCGGAATCAGCCCCAGCATTTT. Amino acid sequence: CASSSDRGRNQPQHF. V usage is TRBV7-9 and J usage is TRBJ1-5, with 8 bases fitting TRBD1. The CDR3 totals 15 residues. Germline CDR1 and CDR2: SEHNR and FQNEAQ (reference sequence). V trimming: 4 bases; J trimming: 4 bases; junction bases outside the gene matches: 6.

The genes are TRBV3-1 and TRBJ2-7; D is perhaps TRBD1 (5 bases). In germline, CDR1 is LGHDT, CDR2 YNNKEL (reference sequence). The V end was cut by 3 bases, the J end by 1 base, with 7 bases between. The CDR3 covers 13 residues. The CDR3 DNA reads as TGTGCCAGCAGCCAGACAGCTTCCTACGAGCAGTACTTC. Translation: CASSQTASYEQYF.

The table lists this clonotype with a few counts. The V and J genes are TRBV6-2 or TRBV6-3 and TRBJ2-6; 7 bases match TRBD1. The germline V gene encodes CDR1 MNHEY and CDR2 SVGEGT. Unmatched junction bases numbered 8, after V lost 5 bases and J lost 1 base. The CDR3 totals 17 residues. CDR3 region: CASSPGDRASGANVLTF. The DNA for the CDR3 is TGTGCCAGCAGTCCCGGGGACAGAGCGTCTGGGGCCAACGTCCTGACTTTC.

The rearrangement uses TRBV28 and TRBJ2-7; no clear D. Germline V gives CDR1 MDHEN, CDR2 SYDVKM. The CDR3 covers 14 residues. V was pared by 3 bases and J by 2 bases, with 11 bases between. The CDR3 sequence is CASSFKVFPYEQYF. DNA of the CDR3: TGTGCCAGCAGTTTCAAGGTTTTTCCCTACGAGCAGTACTTC.

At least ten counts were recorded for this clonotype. As DNA, the CDR3 is TGCGCCAGCAGCCAAGACCACATCCGGGGCCTAAGCACTGAAGCTTTCTTT. As protein: CASSQDHIRGLSTEAFF. The chain carries TRBV4-3 and TRBJ1-1; weak D call: TRBD1 (5 bases). Germline V lookup: CDR1 LGHNA, CDR2 YSLEER. The CDR3 is 17 residues long. Trimming left V 0 bases short and J 4 bases short, with 18 bases between.

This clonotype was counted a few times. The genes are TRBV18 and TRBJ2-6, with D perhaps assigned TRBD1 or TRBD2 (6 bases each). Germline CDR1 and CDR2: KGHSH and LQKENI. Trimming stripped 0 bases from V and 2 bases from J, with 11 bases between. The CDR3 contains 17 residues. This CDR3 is CASSPPGGSPGANVLTF. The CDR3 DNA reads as TGTGCCAGCTCACCACCGGGGGGCAGCCCTGGGGCCAACGTCCTGACTTTC.